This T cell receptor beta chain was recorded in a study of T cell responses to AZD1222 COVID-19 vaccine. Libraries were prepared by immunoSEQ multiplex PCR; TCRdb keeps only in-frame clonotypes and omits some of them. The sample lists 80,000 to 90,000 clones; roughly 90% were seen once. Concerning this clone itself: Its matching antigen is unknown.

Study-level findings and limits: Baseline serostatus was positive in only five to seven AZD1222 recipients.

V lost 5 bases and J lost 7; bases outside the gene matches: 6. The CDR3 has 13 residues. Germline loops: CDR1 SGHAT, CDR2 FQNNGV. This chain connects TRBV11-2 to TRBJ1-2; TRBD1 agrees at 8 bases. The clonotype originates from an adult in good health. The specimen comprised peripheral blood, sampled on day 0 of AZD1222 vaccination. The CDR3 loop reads CASSRTGLSGYTF. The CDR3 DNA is TGTGCCAGCAGCCGGACAGGGCTGAGTGGCTACACCTTC.